The present T cell receptor beta chain was sequenced within a study of post-analysis software for immune sequencing data. Study details: The study covered relapsing-remitting, secondary progressive and progressive-relapsing courses of multiple sclerosis.

From germline, CDR1 is MNHEY and CDR2 SVGAGI. The CDR3 runs 14 residues. Trimming pared 3 bases from V and 4 bases from J, leaving 13 bases between. This clonotype occurred a few times. The antigen is undetermined. General study points: F-measure co-clustering was strong for batch-matched samples. There was significantly lower normalized Chao1 diversity in multiple sclerosis patients than in controls. Among roughly 5 TRBV segments more frequent in patients than controls were TRBV5-6, TRBV5-1 and TRBV20-1.

Unique molecular identifiers were carried by the TCR beta cDNA libraries. T cells, about 0.95 to 11 million of them, yielded about 500,000 cDNA molecules. Each CDR3 protein is one row after TCRdb ran MiXCR on the PCR reads. The table shows 700,000 to 900,000 distinct CDR3 sequences, with about 43% occurring only once. The chain employs TRBV6-5 and TRBJ2-7, with TRBD1 as a possible D gene (5 bases). Sequenced input: blood. This clonotype originated in a girl under 18 with multiple sclerosis. Here the CDR3 DNA reads TGTGCCAGCAGTTATTCCCAGGGTCCGTACGAGCAGTACTTC. Protein product: CASSYSQGPYEQYF.